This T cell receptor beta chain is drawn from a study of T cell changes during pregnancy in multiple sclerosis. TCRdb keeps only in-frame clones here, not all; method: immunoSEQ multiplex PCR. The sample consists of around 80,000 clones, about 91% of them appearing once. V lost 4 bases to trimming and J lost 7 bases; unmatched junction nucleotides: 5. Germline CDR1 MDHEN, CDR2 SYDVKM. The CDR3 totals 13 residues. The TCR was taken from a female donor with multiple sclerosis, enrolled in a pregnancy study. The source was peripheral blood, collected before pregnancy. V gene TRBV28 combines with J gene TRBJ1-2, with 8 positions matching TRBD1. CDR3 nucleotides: TGTGCCAGCAGTTCTTCAGGGGGCGGTGGCTACACCTTC. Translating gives CASSSSGGGGYTF.